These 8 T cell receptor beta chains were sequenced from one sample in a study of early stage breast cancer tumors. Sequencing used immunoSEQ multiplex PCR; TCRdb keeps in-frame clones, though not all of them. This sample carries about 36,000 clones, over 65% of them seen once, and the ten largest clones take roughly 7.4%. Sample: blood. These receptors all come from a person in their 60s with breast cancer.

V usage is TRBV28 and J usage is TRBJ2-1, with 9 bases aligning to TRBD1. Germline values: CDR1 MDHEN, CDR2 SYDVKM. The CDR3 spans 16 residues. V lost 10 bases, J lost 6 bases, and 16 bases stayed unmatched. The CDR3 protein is CATLSAGTGYRNEQFF. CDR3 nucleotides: TGTGCCACACTAAGCGCCGGGACAGGGTACCGCAATGAGCAGTTCTTC.

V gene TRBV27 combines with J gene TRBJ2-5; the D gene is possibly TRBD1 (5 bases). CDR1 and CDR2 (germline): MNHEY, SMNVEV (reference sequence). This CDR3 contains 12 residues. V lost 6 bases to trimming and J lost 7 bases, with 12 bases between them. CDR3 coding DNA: TGTGCCAGCAGCCAATTAAGGGGGACCCAGTACTTC. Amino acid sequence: CASSQLRGTQYF.

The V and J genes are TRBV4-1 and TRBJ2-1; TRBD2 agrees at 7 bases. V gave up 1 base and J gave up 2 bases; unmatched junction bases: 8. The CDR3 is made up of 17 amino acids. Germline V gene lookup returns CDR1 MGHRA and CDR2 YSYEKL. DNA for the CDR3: TGCGCCAGCAGCCAAGGGTGGGGGGGATCAACCTACAATGAGCAGTTCTTC. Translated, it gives CASSQGWGGSTYNEQFF.

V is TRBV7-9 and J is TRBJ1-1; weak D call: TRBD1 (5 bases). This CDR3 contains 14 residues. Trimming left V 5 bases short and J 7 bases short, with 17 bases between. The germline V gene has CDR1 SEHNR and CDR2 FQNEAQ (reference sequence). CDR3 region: CASSPGSLQGEAFF. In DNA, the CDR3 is TGTGCCAGCAGCCCAGGGTCCCTTCAAGGTGAAGCTTTCTTT.

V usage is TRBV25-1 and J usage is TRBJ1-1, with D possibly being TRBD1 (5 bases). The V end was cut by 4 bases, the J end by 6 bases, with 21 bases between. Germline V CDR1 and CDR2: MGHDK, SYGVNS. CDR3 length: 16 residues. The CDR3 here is CASSGRPPQDLSEAFF. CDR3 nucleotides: TGTGCCAGCAGTGGACGACCCCCACAGGACTTATCTGAAGCTTTCTTT. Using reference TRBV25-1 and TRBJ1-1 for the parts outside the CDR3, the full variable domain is EADIYQTPRYLVIGTGKKITLECSQTMGHDKMYWYQQDPGMELHLIHYSYGVNSTEKGDLSSESTVSRIRTEHFPLTLESARPSHTSQYLCASSGRPPQDLSEAFFGQGTRLTVV.

CDR3 sequence: CASSGTSGSTYNEQFF. In nucleotides, the CDR3 is TGTGCCAGCAGTGGGACTAGCGGGAGTACCTACAATGAGCAGTTCTTC. The J gene is TRBJ2-1, the V gene TRBV2; 13 nucleotides match TRBD2. V gave up 4 bases and J gave up 2 bases; unmatched junction bases: 2. Germline assignment: CDR1 SNHLY and CDR2 FYNNEI. This CDR3 contains 16 residues.

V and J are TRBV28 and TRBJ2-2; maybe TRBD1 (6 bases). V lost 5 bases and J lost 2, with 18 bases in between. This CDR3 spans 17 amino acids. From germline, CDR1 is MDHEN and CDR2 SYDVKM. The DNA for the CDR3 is TGTGCCAGCAGTAGGCACCTAAGGGGACAAAACACCGGGGAGCTGTTTTTT. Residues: CASSRHLRGQNTGELFF.

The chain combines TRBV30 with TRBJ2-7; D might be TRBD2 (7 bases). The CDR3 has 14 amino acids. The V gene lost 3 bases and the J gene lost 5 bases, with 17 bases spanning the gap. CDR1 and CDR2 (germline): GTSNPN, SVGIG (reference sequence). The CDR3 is CAWSLTGGFDEQYF. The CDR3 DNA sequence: TGTGCCTGGAGCCTCACGGGGGGCTTCGACGAGCAGTACTTC.